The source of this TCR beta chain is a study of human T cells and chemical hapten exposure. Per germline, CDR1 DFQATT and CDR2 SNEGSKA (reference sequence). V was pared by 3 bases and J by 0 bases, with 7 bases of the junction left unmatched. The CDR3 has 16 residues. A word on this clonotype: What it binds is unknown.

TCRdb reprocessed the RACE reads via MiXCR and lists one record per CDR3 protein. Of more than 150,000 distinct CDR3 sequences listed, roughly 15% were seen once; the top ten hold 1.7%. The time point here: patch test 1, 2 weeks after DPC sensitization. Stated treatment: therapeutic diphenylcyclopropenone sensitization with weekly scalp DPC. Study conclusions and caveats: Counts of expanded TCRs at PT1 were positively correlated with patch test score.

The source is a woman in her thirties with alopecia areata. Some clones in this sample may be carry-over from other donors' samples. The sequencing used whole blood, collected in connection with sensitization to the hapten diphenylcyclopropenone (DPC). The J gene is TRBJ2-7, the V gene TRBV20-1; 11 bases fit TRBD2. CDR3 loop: CSASGRLAGLSYEQYF. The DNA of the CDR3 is TGCAGTGCTAGCGGGAGACTAGCGGGGCTCTCCTACGAGCAGTACTTC.